This is a list of T cell receptor beta chains from one sample in a study of blood T cell repertoires in COVID-19. The data were produced by immunoSEQ multiplex PCR, yet TCRdb's version contains in-frame clones alone and is incomplete. Seen here are about 42,000 clones, approximately 81% observed once, and the top ten hold over 10%. Sequencing input: peripheral blood. All receptors derive from a woman in her 70s in a cohort sampled during active COVID-19. Both conserved end residues are part of each CDR3. Fields, in order: CDR3 protein, J gene, V gene.

cdr3_aa: CASSYWGQGGSPLHF; j_call: TRBJ1-6; v_call: TRBV6-5
cdr3_aa: CAAKGANEKLFF; j_call: TRBJ1-4; v_call: TRBV6-5
cdr3_aa: CASFSLAGSSYNEQFF; j_call: TRBJ2-1; v_call: TRBV19
cdr3_aa: CASSGENEQFF; j_call: TRBJ2-1; v_call: TRBV6-6
cdr3_aa: CASKPPGQGYPYEQYF; j_call: TRBJ2-7; v_call: TRBV2
cdr3_aa: CASRRTGAYEQYF; j_call: TRBJ2-7; v_call: TRBV27
cdr3_aa: CASRGSGLAERDEQFF; j_call: TRBJ2-1; v_call: TRBV9
cdr3_aa: CASSSRGSSSYNEQFF; j_call: TRBJ2-1; v_call: TRBV6-2/TRBV6-3
cdr3_aa: CASSPRLAGSHNEQFF; j_call: TRBJ2-1; v_call: TRBV7-2
cdr3_aa: CASSLRGWEYEKLFF; j_call: TRBJ1-4; v_call: TRBV5-5
cdr3_aa: CASSSGTERETQYF; j_call: TRBJ2-5; v_call: TRBV28
cdr3_aa: CASSYSLEGNTEAFF; j_call: TRBJ1-1; v_call: TRBV6-5
cdr3_aa: CAWSPRSNQPQHF; j_call: TRBJ1-5; v_call: TRBV30
cdr3_aa: CSVGDGQETQYF; j_call: TRBJ2-5; v_call: TRBV29-1
cdr3_aa: CASSLAPTTEKLFF; j_call: TRBJ1-4; v_call: TRBV3-1/TRBV3-2
cdr3_aa: CASSPPSGSRTDTQYF; j_call: TRBJ2-3; v_call: TRBV18
cdr3_aa: CASSSVGTLYGYTF; j_call: TRBJ1-2; v_call: TRBV7-8
cdr3_aa: CASSRIRGPGGYTF; j_call: TRBJ1-2; v_call: TRBV14
cdr3_aa: CASSPGLETDTQYF; j_call: TRBJ2-3; v_call: TRBV7-8
cdr3_aa: CSARRDREAFF; j_call: TRBJ1-1; v_call: TRBV20-1
cdr3_aa: CASSTSGSSYNEQFF; j_call: TRBJ2-1; v_call: TRBV5-1
cdr3_aa: CAWSVSGTTDTQYF; j_call: TRBJ2-3; v_call: TRBV30
cdr3_aa: CASSWDRVTEAFF; j_call: TRBJ1-1; v_call: TRBV5-1
cdr3_aa: CASSPQGGVTDTQYF; j_call: TRBJ2-3; v_call: TRBV5-4
cdr3_aa: CASSYSSRGEASTDTQYF; j_call: TRBJ2-3; v_call: TRBV6-2/TRBV6-3
cdr3_aa: CASSFIGLAGGETQYF; j_call: TRBJ2-5; v_call: TRBV7-8
cdr3_aa: CASSDSLPQHF; j_call: TRBJ1-5; v_call: TRBV19
cdr3_aa: CASSYGTVNTEAFF; j_call: TRBJ1-1; v_call: TRBV6-2/TRBV6-3
cdr3_aa: CASSRSPSGSNMETQYF; j_call: TRBJ2-5; v_call: TRBV5-1
cdr3_aa: CSARNGNTIYF; j_call: TRBJ1-3; v_call: TRBV20-1
cdr3_aa: CASSPDRTEPYEQYF; j_call: TRBJ2-7; v_call: TRBV7-2
cdr3_aa: CASSERGRTEAFF; j_call: TRBJ1-1; v_call: TRBV13
cdr3_aa: CASSTMRGELDGYTF; j_call: TRBJ1-2; v_call: TRBV7-8
cdr3_aa: CAWSVNRTSGFTDTQYF; j_call: TRBJ2-3; v_call: TRBV30
cdr3_aa: CASSRGIRTEAFF; j_call: TRBJ1-1; v_call: TRBV19
cdr3_aa: CASSRPTEEETQYF; j_call: TRBJ2-5; v_call: TRBV19
cdr3_aa: CAWSVTTDEKLFF; j_call: TRBJ1-4; v_call: TRBV30
cdr3_aa: CASSVEDRLATQYF; j_call: TRBJ2-5; v_call: TRBV9
cdr3_aa: CASSDGSGRRDTQYF; j_call: TRBJ2-3; v_call: TRBV6-1
cdr3_aa: CASSLGLAGETDTQYF; j_call: TRBJ2-3; v_call: TRBV5-1
cdr3_aa: CASSLPGHTPEDTEAFF; j_call: TRBJ1-1; v_call: TRBV28
cdr3_aa: CASSEFLTEAFF; j_call: TRBJ1-1; v_call: TRBV2
cdr3_aa: CASSLPRDYGYTF; j_call: TRBJ1-2; v_call: TRBV5-6
cdr3_aa: CASRLTGREAEQFF; j_call: TRBJ2-1; v_call: TRBV19
cdr3_aa: CASSQDSRGGETQYF; j_call: TRBJ2-5; v_call: TRBV3-1/TRBV3-2
cdr3_aa: CASSPGETTGELFF; j_call: TRBJ2-2; v_call: TRBV7-2
cdr3_aa: CASKKGHFQINQPQHF; j_call: TRBJ1-5; v_call: TRBV19
cdr3_aa: CASSEARPSTYEQYF; j_call: TRBJ2-7; v_call: TRBV2
cdr3_aa: CATAIQANTGELFF; j_call: TRBJ2-2; v_call: TRBV19